This T cell receptor (beta chain) was sequenced in a study of memory CD4+ T cells and cytomegalovirus serostatus. Findings and limits, study-wide: CD4+ memory repertoires contained about 40% of the roughly 160 reported CMV TCRbeta sequences.

Single viable CD3+CD4+CD8-CD45RO+ cells were sorted as the memory CD4+ T cells. Sequencing was performed with immunoSEQ multiplex PCR; in TCRdb, only in-frame clones are kept and a portion is missing. The table includes around 63,000 clones, around 80% detected once. This CDR3 has 11 residues. Trimming took off 6 bases at V and 13 bases at J, with 12 bases between the two ends. Germline assignment: CDR1 LNHDA and CDR2 SQIVND (reference sequence). A few counts support this clone. Antigen: not known. This chain uses TRBV19 with TRBJ2-2, with a tentative D call TRBD1 (6 bases). The sequence derives from an adult in good health and CMV-seronegative. Some clones in this sample may be carry-over from other donors' samples. Sequenced material: memory CD4+ T cells from blood. CDR3 sequence: CASSTTRGLFF. The CDR3 coding sequence is TGTGCCAGTAGCACGACCAGGGGGCTGTTTTTT.